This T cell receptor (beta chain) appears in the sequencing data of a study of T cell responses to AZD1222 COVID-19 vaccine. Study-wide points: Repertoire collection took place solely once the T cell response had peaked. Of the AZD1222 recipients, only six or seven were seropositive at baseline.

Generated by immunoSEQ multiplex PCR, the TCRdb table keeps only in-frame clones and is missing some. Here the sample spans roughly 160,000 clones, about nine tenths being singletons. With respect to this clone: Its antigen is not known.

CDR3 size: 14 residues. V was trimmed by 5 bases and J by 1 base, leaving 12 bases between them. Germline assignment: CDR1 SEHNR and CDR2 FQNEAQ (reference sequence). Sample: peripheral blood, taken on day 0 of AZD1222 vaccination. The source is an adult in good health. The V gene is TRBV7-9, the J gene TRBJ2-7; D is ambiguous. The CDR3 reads CASSPRQRSYEQYF. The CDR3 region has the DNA TGTGCCAGCAGCCCTCGGCAGAGATCCTACGAGCAGTACTTC.